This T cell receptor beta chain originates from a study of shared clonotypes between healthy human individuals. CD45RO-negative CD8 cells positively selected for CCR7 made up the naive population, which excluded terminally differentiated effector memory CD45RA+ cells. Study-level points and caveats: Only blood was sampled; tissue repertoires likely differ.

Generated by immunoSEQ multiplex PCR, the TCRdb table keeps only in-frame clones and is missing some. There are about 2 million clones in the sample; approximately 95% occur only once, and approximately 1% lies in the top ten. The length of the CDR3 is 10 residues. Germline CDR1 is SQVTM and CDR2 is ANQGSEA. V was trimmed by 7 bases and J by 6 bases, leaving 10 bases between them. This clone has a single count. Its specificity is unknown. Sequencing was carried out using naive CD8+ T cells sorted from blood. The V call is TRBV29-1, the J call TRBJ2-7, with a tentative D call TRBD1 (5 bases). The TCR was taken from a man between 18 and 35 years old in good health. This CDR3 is CSAWGSEQYF. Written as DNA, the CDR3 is TGCAGCGCGTGGGGCAGCGAGCAGTACTTC.